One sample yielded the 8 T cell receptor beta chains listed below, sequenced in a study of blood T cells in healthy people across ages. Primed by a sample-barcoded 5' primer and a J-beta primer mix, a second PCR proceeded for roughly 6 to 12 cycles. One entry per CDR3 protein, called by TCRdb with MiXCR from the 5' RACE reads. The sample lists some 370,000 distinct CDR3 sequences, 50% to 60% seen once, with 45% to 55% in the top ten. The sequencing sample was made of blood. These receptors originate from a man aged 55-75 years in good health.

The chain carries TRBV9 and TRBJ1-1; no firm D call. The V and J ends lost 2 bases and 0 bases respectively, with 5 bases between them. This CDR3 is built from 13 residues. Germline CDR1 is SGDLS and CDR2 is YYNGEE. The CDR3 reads CASSVLMNTEAFF. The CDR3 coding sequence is TGTGCCAGCAGCGTCCTAATGAACACTGAAGCTTTCTTT.

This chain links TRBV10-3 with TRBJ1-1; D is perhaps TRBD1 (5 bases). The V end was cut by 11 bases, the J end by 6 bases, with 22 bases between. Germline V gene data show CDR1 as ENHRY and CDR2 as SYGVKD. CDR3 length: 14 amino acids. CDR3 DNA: TGTGCCCATTCAACCCGACAGAGTAGCGCTGAAGCTTTCTTT. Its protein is CAHSTRQSSAEAFF.

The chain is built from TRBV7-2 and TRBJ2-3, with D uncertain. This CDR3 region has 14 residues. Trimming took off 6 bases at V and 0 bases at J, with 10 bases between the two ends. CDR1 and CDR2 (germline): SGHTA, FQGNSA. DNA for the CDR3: TGTGCCAGCAGTTACGTCTCTAGCACAGATACGCAGTATTTT. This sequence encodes CASSYVSSTDTQYF.

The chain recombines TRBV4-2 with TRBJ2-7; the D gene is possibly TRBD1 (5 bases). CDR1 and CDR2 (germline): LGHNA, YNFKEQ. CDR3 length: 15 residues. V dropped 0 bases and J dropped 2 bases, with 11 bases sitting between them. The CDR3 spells CASSQERSGPYEQYF. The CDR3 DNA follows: TGTGCCAGCAGCCAAGAGAGGTCAGGGCCCTACGAGCAGTACTTC.

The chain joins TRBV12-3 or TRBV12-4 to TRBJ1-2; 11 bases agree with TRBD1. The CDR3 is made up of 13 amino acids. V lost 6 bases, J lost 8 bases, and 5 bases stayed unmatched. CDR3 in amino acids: CASSPGQGAGYTF. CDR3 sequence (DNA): TGTGCCAGCAGCCCAGGACAGGGGGCGGGCTACACCTTC.

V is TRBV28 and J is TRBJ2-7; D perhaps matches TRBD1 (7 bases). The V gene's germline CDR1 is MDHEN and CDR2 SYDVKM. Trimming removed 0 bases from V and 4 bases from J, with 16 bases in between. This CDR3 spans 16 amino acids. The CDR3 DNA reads TGTGCCAGCAGTTTATGGGAGGGGGCGAAACCGTACGAGCAGTACTTC. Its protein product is CASSLWEGAKPYEQYF.

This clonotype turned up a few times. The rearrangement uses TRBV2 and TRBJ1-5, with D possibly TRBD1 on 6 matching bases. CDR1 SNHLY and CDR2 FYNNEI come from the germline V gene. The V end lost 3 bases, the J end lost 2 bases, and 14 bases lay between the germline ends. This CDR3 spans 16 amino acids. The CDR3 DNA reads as TGTGCCAGCAGTGATCTCAGGGGAGTAGGCAATCAGCCCCAGCATTTT. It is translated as CASSDLRGVGNQPQHF. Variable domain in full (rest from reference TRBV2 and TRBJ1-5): EPEVTQTPSHQVTQMGQEVILRCVPISNHLYFYWYRQILGQKVEFLVSFYNNEISEKSEIFDDQFSVERPDGSNFTLKIRSTKLEDSAMYFCASSDLRGVGNQPQHFGDGTRLSIL.

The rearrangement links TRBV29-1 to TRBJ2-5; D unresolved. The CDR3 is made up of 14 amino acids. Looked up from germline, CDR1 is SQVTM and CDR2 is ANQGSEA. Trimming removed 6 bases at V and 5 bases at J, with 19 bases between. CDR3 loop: CSVYTLGKIETQYF. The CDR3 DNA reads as TGCAGCGTCTACACCCTAGGGAAAATTGAGACCCAGTACTTC. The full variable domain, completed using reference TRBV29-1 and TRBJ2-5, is SAVISQKPSRDICQRGTSLTIQCQVDSQVTMMFWYRQQPGQSLTLIATANQGSEATYESGFVIDKFPISRPNLTFSTLTVSNMSPEDSSIYLCSVYTLGKIETQYFGPGTRLLVL.